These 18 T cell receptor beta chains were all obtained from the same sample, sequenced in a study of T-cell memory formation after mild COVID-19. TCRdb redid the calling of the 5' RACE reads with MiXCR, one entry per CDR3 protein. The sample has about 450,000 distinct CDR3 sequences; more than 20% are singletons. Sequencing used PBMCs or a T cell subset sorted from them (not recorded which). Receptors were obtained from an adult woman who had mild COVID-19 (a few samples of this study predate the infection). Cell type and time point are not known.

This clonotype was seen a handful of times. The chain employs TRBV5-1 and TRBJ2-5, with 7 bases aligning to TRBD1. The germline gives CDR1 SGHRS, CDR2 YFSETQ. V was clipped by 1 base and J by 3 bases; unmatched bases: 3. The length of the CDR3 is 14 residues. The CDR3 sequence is CASSLTGTEETQYF. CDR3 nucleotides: TGCGCCAGCAGCTTGACCGGGACAGAAGAGACCCAGTACTTC. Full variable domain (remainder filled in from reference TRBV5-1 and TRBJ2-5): KAGVTQTPRYLIKTRGQQVTLSCSPISGHRSVSWYQQTPGQGLQFLFEYFSETQRNKGNFPGRFSGRQFSNSRSEMNVSTLELGDSALYLCASSLTGTEETQYFGPGTRLLVL.

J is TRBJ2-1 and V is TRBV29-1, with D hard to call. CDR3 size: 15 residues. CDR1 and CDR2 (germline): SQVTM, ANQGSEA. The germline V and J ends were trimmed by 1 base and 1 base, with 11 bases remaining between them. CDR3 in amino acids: CSVEGHQMSYNEQFF. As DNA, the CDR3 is TGCAGCGTTGAAGGCCACCAAATGTCCTACAATGAGCAGTTCTTC.

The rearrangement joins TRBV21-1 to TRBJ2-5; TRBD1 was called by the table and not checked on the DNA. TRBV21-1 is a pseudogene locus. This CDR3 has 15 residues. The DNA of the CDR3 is TGTGCCAGCAGCAAGGGGGGGATTGGGGCCGAGACCCAGTACTTC. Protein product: CASSKGGIGAETQYF.

The CDR3 spells CASSPSRSSEQYF. As DNA, the CDR3 is TGTGCCAGCTCCCCGAGCAGGAGCTCCGAGCAGTACTTC. The chain recombines TRBV18 with TRBJ2-7; D is ambiguous. The V end was cut by 6 bases, the J end by 6 bases, with 15 bases between. CDR1 KGHSH and CDR2 LQKENI come from the germline V gene. The CDR3 covers 13 residues.

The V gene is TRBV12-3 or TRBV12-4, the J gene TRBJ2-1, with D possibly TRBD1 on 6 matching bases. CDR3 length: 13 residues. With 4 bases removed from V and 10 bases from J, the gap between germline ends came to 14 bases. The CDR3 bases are TGTGCCAGCAGTTCCCGACAGGTTGGAGAGCAGTTCTTC. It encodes CASSSRQVGEQFF.

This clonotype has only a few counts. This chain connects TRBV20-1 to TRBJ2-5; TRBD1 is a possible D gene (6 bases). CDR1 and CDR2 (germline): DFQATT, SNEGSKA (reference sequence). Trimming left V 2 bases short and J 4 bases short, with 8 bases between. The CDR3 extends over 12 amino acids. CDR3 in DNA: TGCAGTGCTAGAAGGACAGTAGAGACCCAGTACTTC. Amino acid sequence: CSARRTVETQYF.

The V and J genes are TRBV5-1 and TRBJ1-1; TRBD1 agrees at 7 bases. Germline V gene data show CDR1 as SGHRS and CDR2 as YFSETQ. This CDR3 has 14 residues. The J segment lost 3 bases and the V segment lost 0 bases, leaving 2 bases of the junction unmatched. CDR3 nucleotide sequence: TGCGCCAGCAGCTTGGGCGACAGGGACACTGAAGCTTTCTTT. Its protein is CASSLGDRDTEAFF. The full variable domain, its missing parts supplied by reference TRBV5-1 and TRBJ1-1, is KAGVTQTPRYLIKTRGQQVTLSCSPISGHRSVSWYQQTPGQGLQFLFEYFSETQRNKGNFPGRFSGRQFSNSRSEMNVSTLELGDSALYLCASSLGDRDTEAFFGQGTRLTVV.

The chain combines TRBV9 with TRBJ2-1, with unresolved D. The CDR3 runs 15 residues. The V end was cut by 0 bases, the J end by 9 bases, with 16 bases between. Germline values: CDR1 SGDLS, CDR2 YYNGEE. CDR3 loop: CASSVVASTRPEQFF. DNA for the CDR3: TGTGCCAGCAGCGTAGTCGCCTCAACCCGTCCTGAGCAGTTCTTC. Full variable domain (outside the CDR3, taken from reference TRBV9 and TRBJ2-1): DSGVTQTPKHLITATGQRVTLRCSPRSGDLSVYWYQQSLDQGLQFLIQYYNGEERAKGNILERFSAQQFPDLHSELNLSSLELGDSALYFCASSVVASTRPEQFFGPGTRLTVL.

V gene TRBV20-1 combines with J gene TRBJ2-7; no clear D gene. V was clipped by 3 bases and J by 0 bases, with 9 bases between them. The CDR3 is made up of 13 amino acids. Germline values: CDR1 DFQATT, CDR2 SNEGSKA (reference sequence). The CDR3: CSARVMSSYEQYF. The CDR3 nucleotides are TGCAGTGCTAGGGTGATGAGCTCCTACGAGCAGTACTTC.

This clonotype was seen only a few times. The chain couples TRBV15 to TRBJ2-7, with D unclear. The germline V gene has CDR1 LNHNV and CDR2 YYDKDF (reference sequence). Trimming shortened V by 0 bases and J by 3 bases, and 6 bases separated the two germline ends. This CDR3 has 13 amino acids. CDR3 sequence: CATSRERDYEQYF. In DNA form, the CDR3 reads TGTGCCACCAGCAGAGAAAGGGACTACGAGCAGTACTTC.

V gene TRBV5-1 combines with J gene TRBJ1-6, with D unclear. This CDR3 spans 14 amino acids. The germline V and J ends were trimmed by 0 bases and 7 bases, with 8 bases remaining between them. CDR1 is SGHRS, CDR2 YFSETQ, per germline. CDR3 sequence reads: CASSLGQENSPLHF. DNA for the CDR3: TGCGCCAGCAGCTTGGGGCAGGAAAATTCACCCCTCCACTTT.

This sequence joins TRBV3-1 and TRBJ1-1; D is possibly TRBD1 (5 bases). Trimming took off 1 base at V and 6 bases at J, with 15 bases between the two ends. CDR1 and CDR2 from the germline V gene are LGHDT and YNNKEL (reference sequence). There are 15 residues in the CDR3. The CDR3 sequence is CASSQVTGPLPEAFF. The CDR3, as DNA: TGTGCCAGCAGCCAAGTCACGGGGCCCCTCCCTGAAGCTTTCTTT.

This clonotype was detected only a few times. As DNA, the CDR3 is TGTGCCAGCTCACTGGGTATTGCAACTAATGAAAAACTGTTTTTT. Translating it yields CASSLGIATNEKLFF. This sequence joins TRBV18 and TRBJ1-4; D gene unclear. The V and J ends lost 4 bases and 0 bases respectively, with 9 bases between them. Germline CDR1 KGHSH, CDR2 LQKENI. This CDR3 is 15 amino acids long.

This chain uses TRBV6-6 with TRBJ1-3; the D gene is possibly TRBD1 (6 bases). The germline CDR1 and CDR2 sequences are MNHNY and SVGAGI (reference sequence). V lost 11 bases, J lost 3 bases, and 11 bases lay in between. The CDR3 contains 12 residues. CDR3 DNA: TGTGCCGCGGGGGGCGGTGGAAACACCATATATTTT. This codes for CAAGGGGNTIYF.

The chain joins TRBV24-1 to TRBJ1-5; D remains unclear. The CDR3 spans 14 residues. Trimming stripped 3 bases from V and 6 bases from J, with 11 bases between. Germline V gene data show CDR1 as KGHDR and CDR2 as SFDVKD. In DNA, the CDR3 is TGTGCCACCAGTGATGGCGGAGCGTTTCAGCCCCAGCATTTT. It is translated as CATSDGGAFQPQHF.

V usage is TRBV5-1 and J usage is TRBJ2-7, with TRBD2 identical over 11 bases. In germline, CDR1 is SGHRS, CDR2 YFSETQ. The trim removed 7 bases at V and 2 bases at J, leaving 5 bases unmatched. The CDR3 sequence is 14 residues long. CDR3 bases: TGCGCCAGCGGCCTTAGCGGGAGGGCCTACGAGCAGTACTTC. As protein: CASGLSGRAYEQYF.

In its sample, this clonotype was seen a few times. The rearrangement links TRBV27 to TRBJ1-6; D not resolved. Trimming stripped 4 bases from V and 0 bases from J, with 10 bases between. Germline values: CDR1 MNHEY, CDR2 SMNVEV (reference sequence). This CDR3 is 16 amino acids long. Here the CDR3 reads CASSSGVSSYNSPLHF. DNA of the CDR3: TGTGCCAGCAGTTCCGGGGTGAGCTCCTATAATTCACCCCTCCACTTT.

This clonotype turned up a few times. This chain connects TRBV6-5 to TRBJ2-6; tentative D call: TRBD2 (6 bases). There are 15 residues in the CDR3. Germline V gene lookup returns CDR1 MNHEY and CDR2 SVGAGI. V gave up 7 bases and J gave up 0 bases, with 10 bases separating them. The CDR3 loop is CASMDGSSGANVLTF. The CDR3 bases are TGTGCCAGCATGGACGGGAGCTCTGGGGCCAACGTCCTGACTTTC.